The 15 T cell receptor beta chains listed next were all sequenced from one sample in a study of glioma-infiltrating T cells after dendritic cell vaccination. Sequencing used immunoSEQ multiplex PCR; TCRdb keeps in-frame clones, though not all of them. The sample yields about 64,000 clones, approximately 85% seen once. The starting material was blood, obtained before dendritic cell vaccination. These receptors originate from a human donor with glioblastoma.

The chain joins TRBV12-5 to TRBJ1-6, with D maybe TRBD1 (5 bases). The germline V and J ends were trimmed by 2 bases and 13 bases, with 12 bases remaining between them. This CDR3 spans 13 amino acids. Germline V gene lookup returns CDR1 LGHNT and CDR2 FRNRAP. CDR3 coding DNA: TGTGCTAGTGGTTTGTCGACCGGGACTCCCCTCCACTTT. Residues: CASGLSTGTPLHF.

The chain couples TRBV9 to TRBJ1-4; 7 nucleotides agree with TRBD1. Germline values: CDR1 SGDLS, CDR2 YYNGEE. The CDR3 contains 15 residues. Trimming cost V 4 bases and J 5 bases; bases outside gene matches: 8. DNA of the CDR3: TGTGCCAGCAGCCCCCAGGGGGTTGGGAATGAAAAACTGTTTTTT. Its protein product is CASSPQGVGNEKLFF.

The chain employs TRBV18 and TRBJ1-2, with D unclear. There are 13 residues in the CDR3. Trimming took off 5 bases at V and 2 bases at J, with 9 bases between the two ends. Germline V gene lookup returns CDR1 KGHSH and CDR2 LQKENI. The CDR3: CASSGLQNYGYTF. The DNA for the CDR3 is TGTGCCAGCTCAGGACTTCAAAACTATGGCTACACCTTC.

CDR3 DNA sequence: TGTGCCAGCAGCTTCAGGGGCCAGGGGGCCGGGGAGCTGTTTTTT. Its translation: CASSFRGQGAGELFF. V and J are TRBV7-6 and TRBJ2-2; TRBD1 matches at 7 bases. The V segment lost 3 bases and the J segment 6 bases; nucleotides outside the gene matches: 7. Germline V lookup: CDR1 SGHVS, CDR2 FNYEAQ. This CDR3 is built from 15 residues.

The CDR3 region has the DNA TGTGCCAGTACCGTAGTAACGGGTAATCAGCCCCAGCATTTT. It codes for CASTVVTGNQPQHF. The chain uses TRBV19 and TRBJ1-5; D gene uncertain. The CDR3 consists of 14 residues. Per the germline V gene, CDR1 is LNHDA and CDR2 is SQIVND (reference sequence). With 7 bases removed from V and 4 bases from J, the gap between germline ends came to 14 bases.

V and J are TRBV7-2 and TRBJ1-5; maybe TRBD1 (6 bases). The CDR3 length is 15 residues. Trimming shortened V by 3 bases and J by 2 bases, and 11 bases separated the two germline ends. Looked up from germline, CDR1 is SGHTA and CDR2 is FQGNSA. The CDR3 sequence is CASSFGTMGNQPQHF. CDR3 DNA sequence: TGTGCCAGCAGCTTCGGGACAATGGGCAATCAGCCCCAGCATTTT.

This clone was seen just once. The chain combines TRBV10-3 with TRBJ2-6, with D perhaps matching TRBD1 (6 bases). With 8 bases removed from V and 0 bases from J, the gap between germline ends came to 8 bases. The V gene's germline CDR1 is ENHRY and CDR2 SYGVKD. The CDR3 is 14 residues long. The CDR3 here is CAIGTSSGANVLTF. For the CDR3, the DNA is TGTGCCATCGGGACAAGCTCTGGGGCCAACGTCCTGACTTTC.

The V call is TRBV7-9, the J call TRBJ1-6; D not resolved. Germline V gene data show CDR1 as SEHNR and CDR2 as FQNEAQ (reference sequence). V dropped 0 bases and J dropped 6 bases, with 12 bases sitting between them. The CDR3 covers 16 residues. The CDR3 is CASSLAGGRSNSPLHF. The CDR3 DNA is TGTGCCAGCAGCTTAGCGGGTGGGCGAAGTAATTCACCCCTCCACTTT.

This chain joins TRBV4-1 and TRBJ2-5; TRBD2 aligns across 9 bases. This CDR3 contains 17 residues. With V trimmed by 10 bases and J by 5 bases, 20 bases remained unmatched. The germline gives CDR1 MGHRA, CDR2 YSYEKL. CDR3 DNA sequence: TGCGCCATCTCTCCGAGGGTAGCGGGGGAAATCTCGGAGACCCAGTACTTC. Protein: CAISPRVAGEISETQYF.

The chain carries TRBV5-6 and TRBJ2-3, with a tentative D call TRBD1 (5 bases). CDR1 and CDR2 from the germline V gene are SGHDT and YYEEEE. The CDR3 is made up of 15 amino acids. V was cut by 1 base and J by 4 bases, with 13 bases left in between. The CDR3, as DNA: TGTGCCAGCAGCTTGACCAGCCCCAGGGCAGATACGCAGTATTTT. Encoded protein: CASSLTSPRADTQYF.

CDR3 in amino acids: CASSSTTGTTEAFF. CDR3 DNA sequence: TGTGCCAGCAGCTCCACGACAGGGACCACTGAAGCTTTCTTT. This sequence joins TRBV11-2 and TRBJ1-1; TRBD1 aligns across 7 bases. V shed 4 bases and J 4 bases; nucleotides not matched to a gene: 6. CDR3 size: 14 residues. Germline V gene sequence: CDR1 SGHAT, CDR2 FQNNGV. The whole variable domain, remainder taken from reference TRBV11-2 and TRBJ1-1, is EAGVAQSPRYKIIEKRQSVAFWCNPISGHATLYWYQQILGQGPKLLIQFQNNGVVDDSQLPKDRFSAERLKGVDSTLKIQPAKLEDSAVYLCASSSTTGTTEAFFGQGTRLTVV.

This chain connects TRBV7-2 to TRBJ2-4; 7 nucleotides align to TRBD2. The trim removed 2 bases at V and 7 bases at J, leaving 8 bases unmatched. The CDR3 is 15 amino acids. CDR1 is SGHTA, CDR2 FQGNSA, per germline. DNA for the CDR3: TGTGCCAGCAGCTTAACCGGCGGGGGAAATAACATTCAGTACTTC. Protein: CASSLTGGGNNIQYF.

CDR3 coding DNA: TGTGCCAGCAGCTTAGCGGAGGACAGGGGGCCACTTAACTATGGCTACACCTTC. Its protein product is CASSLAEDRGPLNYGYTF. The rearrangement uses TRBV7-2 and TRBJ1-2; 11 positions match TRBD1. Germline V gene lookup returns CDR1 SGHTA and CDR2 FQGNSA. The CDR3 is made up of 18 amino acids. The V and J ends lost 0 bases and 1 base, in that order; junction bases with no gene match: 7.

This clone was seen a single time. This chain connects TRBV7-2 to TRBJ2-7; D is unresolved. V gave up 3 bases and J gave up 6 bases, with 12 bases separating them. The CDR3 is 13 amino acids. Germline assignment: CDR1 SGHTA and CDR2 FQGNSA. The DNA for the CDR3 is TGTGCCAGCAGCTTGCCGGTTCGTAGCGAGCAGTACTTC. It specifies CASSLPVRSEQYF.

The count of this clone is one. The rearrangement joins TRBV2 to TRBJ2-1; TRBD2 agrees at 8 bases. The CDR3 is 13 amino acids. Germline-derived CDR1 and CDR2 are SNHLY and FYNNEI. The V segment lost 7 bases and the J segment 6 bases; nucleotides outside the gene matches: 5. CDR3 sequence: CASTAGGGNEQFF. In DNA form, the CDR3 reads TGTGCCAGCACGGCCGGGGGGGGCAATGAGCAGTTCTTC.